These T cell receptor beta chains were read from a single sample in a study of T cell repertoires in ileal Crohn's disease. Assay used: immunoSEQ multiplex PCR; TCRdb lists only in-frame clones, some missing. The sample has about 17,000 clones, 60% seen once. The sample consisted of ileal tissue. Receptor source: an adult with Crohn's disease. Each CDR3 is given with its conserved first and last residue. The D gene is left open where the match is weak. Not every row has a clone size; where given, it reads once, few, many or a size class.

v_call	j_call	clone_size	d_call	cdr3_nt	cdr3_aa
TRBV28	TRBJ2-7	.	TRBD2	TGTGCCAGCACCTCCATGGGTCGAGGGAGGGACGAGCAGTACTTC	CASTSMGRGRDEQYF
TRBV11-1	TRBJ2-1	.	.	TGTGCCAGCAGCTTACGACTTTACAATGAGCAGTTCTTC	CASSLRLYNEQFF
TRBV5-1	TRBJ1-1	.	TRBD1	TGCGCCAGCAGCCCTCGGACAGGCCCGAACACTGAAGCTTTCTTT	CASSPRTGPNTEAFF
TRBV7-9	TRBJ2-7	medium-sized	TRBD2	TGTGCCAGCAGCCAACTAGCGGGAGCAGACGAGCAGTACTTC	CASSQLAGADEQYF
TRBV4-2	TRBJ2-1	few	TRBD2	TGTGCCAGCAGCCCTCCCGGAAGCAGCGGGAGGGCCGATGAGCAGTTCTTC	CASSPPGSSGRADEQFF
TRBV5-6	TRBJ2-1	.	.	TGTGCCAGTGGGCAGGGGCTATACAATGAGCAGTTCTTC	CASGQGLYNEQFF
TRBV2	TRBJ2-7	.	TRBD2	TGTGCCAGCACCAGGACTAGCGGAGATGAGCAGTACTTC	CASTRTSGDEQYF
TRBV30	TRBJ2-3	.	TRBD2	TGTGCCTGGAGGAGGGGGTTAGCGGGAGACTTTGGCGATACGCAGTATTTT	CAWRRGLAGDFGDTQYF
TRBV27	TRBJ2-2	few	.	TGTGCCAGCAGTTTCGGACTCAACACCGGGGAGCTGTTTTTT	CASSFGLNTGELFF
TRBV2	TRBJ2-1	.	TRBD2	TGTGCCAGCGGGGACGGGACTAGCGGAGCCGGTCGCTCCTACAATGAGCAGTTCTTC	CASGDGTSGAGRSYNEQFF
TRBV6-5	TRBJ1-1	few	TRBD1	TGTGCCAGCAGTGAATACAGGGGGCTGGTCTTT	CASSEYRGLVF
TRBV11-2	TRBJ1-2	medium-sized	.	TGTGCCAGCAGCTTAGGCCAGGGGATAGGCTACACCTTC	CASSLGQGIGYTF
TRBV10-3	TRBJ1-5	medium-sized	.	TGTGCCATCAGTGAGTCGAGTAATCAGCCCCAGCATTTT	CAISESSNQPQHF
TRBV7-9	TRBJ2-5	.	.	TGTGCCAGCAGCTCAACACATGGGGAGATGACCCAGTACTTC	CASSSTHGEMTQYF
TRBV6-6	TRBJ1-5	.	.	TGTGCCAGCAGTCCCGGGACATCAGGAGGCCAGCCCCAGCATTTT	CASSPGTSGGQPQHF
TRBV19	TRBJ2-3	.	TRBD2	TGTGCCAGTAAAAGCGGGAGGGCTCTGGATACGCAGTATTTT	CASKSGRALDTQYF
TRBV15	TRBJ2-7	.	.	TGTGCCACCAGCAGAGATTTCCCCGGCTACGAGCAGTACTTC	CATSRDFPGYEQYF
TRBV30	TRBJ1-2	.	TRBD1	TGTGCCTGGACAAAGGGACAGGGTCTGTATGGCTACACCTTC	CAWTKGQGLYGYTF
TRBV6-1	TRBJ1-4	.	.	TGTGCCAGTGAGATCACCGGGAAACTGTTTTTT	CASEITGKLFF
TRBV10-3	TRBJ1-1	.	TRBD1	TGTGCCATCAGTGAGTCGGGCAAGGGGGCCCGACCTGAAGCTTTCTTT	CAISESGKGARPEAFF
TRBV5-1	TRBJ1-1	.	.	TGCGCCAGCAGCTCTCCCGGTCTCACTGAAGCTTTCTTT	CASSSPGLTEAFF
TRBV7-9	TRBJ1-2	.	.	TGTGCCAGCAGCCCCCGGGGGGGGAACTATGGCTACACCTTC	CASSPRGGNYGYTF
TRBV11-2	TRBJ2-5	.	TRBD2	TGTGCCAGCAGCTTCAGACTAGCGGGCCCGCAAGAGACCCAGTACTTC	CASSFRLAGPQETQYF
TRBV18	TRBJ1-1	.	TRBD1	TGTGCCAGCTCACTAGACAGGGGGACTGAAGCTTTCTTT	CASSLDRGTEAFF
TRBV25-1	TRBJ1-2	.	TRBD1	TGTGCCAGCAGTGCACCGAGGGGGCCCAGAGATGGCTACACCTTC	CASSAPRGPRDGYTF
TRBV7-9	TRBJ2-2	.	TRBD2	TGTGCCAGCAGCTCCCGGGAGGGGAACACCGGGGAGCTGTTTTTT	CASSSREGNTGELFF
TRBV19	TRBJ1-2	.	.	TGTGCCACCTTTACGTTCGAGGACTATGGCTACACCTTC	CATFTFEDYGYTF
TRBV9	TRBJ2-3	.	TRBD2	TGTGCCAGCAGCGTAGCTCCCCTAGCGGGAGGATCTCGTGATACGCAGTATTTT	CASSVAPLAGGSRDTQYF
TRBV18	TRBJ2-5	.	.	TGTGCCAGCTCACCGGGCGGGTTGGAGACCCAGTACTTC	CASSPGGLETQYF
TRBV7-9	TRBJ2-1	.	.	TGTGCCAGCAGTTACACCGATGAGCAGTTCTTC	CASSYTDEQFF
TRBV27	TRBJ2-6	.	.	TGTGCCAGCAGTTTAAAGGGGTGGGTCTCTGGGGCCAACGTCCTGACTTTC	CASSLKGWVSGANVLTF
TRBV15	TRBJ2-5	.	TRBD1	TGTGCCACCAGCAGCCAGACAGGGGGTCGAGAGACCCAGTACTTC	CATSSQTGGRETQYF
TRBV15	TRBJ2-1	few	.	TGTGCCACCAGCAGAGAGTGGAGAGATGAGCAGTTCTTC	CATSREWRDEQFF
TRBV6-1	TRBJ2-3	.	TRBD2	TGTGCCAGCAGTGAATGGGATAGCGGGGGCGCCGATACGCAGTATTTT	CASSEWDSGGADTQYF
TRBV5-1	TRBJ2-1	.	.	TGCGCCAGCAGCTTATATAGTCTCCGGGGCTCCTACAATGAGCAGTTCTTC	CASSLYSLRGSYNEQFF
TRBV27	TRBJ2-7	.	.	TGTGCCAGCAGTTTAAGAAGTGACTCGTCTCAACTCTACGAGCAGTACTTC	CASSLRSDSSQLYEQYF
TRBV5-1	TRBJ2-5	.	.	TGCGCCAGCAGCTTGGGCTTCTTAGCGGAACAAGAGACCCAGTACTTC	CASSLGFLAEQETQYF
TRBV6-5	TRBJ1-1	medium-sized	TRBD1	TGTGCCAGCAGCCGTCGGACAGGGAAGTTGTCTGAAGCTTTCTTT	CASSRRTGKLSEAFF
TRBV19	TRBJ2-5	.	.	TGTGCCAGTAAGCCCAGGGGAGTGGAGACCCAGTACTTC	CASKPRGVETQYF
TRBV7-4	TRBJ1-2	few	.	TGTGCCAGCAGCTTAGCCGGGGGGGACTCCACCCTCTTC	CASSLAGGDSTLF
TRBV4-2	TRBJ2-7	.	.	TGTGCCAGCAGCCAAGGTCTGGCGGACTCCTACGAGCAGTACTTC	CASSQGLADSYEQYF
TRBV6-1	TRBJ1-1	.	TRBD1	TGTGCCAGCAGCCCACAGGGGACTGAAGCTTTCTTT	CASSPQGTEAFF
TRBV5-4	TRBJ1-1	medium-sized	.	TGTGCCAGCAGCTTAAATACAGGGAACACTGAAGCTTTCTTT	CASSLNTGNTEAFF
TRBV2	TRBJ2-5	.	.	TGTGCCAGCAGCTATCAGGGGCGAGAGACCCAGTACTTC	CASSYQGRETQYF
TRBV6-1	TRBJ2-7	.	TRBD1	TGTGCCAGCATTTGGGACAGTGTATCCTACGAGCAGTACTTC	CASIWDSVSYEQYF
TRBV2	TRBJ2-2	.	TRBD1	TGTGCCAACGACAGGGTTAACACCGGGGAGCTGTTTTTT	CANDRVNTGELFF
TRBV5-4	TRBJ1-2	.	TRBD1	TGTGCCAGCAGCTTCTCCAGGGGACAGGGGGATGGCTACACCTTC	CASSFSRGQGDGYTF
TRBV6-5	TRBJ1-2	.	TRBD1	TGTGCCAGCAGTTCTGAGGGGGCGCGTGGCTACACCTTC	CASSSEGARGYTF
TRBV6-5	TRBJ2-3	.	.	TGTGCCAGCAACCTAGCATCTAGCACAGATACGCAGTATTTT	CASNLASSTDTQYF
TRBV29-1	TRBJ1-1	.	TRBD1	TGCAGCGCCCTTTCAGGGGGCACTGAAGCTTTCTTT	CSALSGGTEAFF
TRBV28	TRBJ1-1	.	.	TGTGCCAGCAGTTTACAAGGTCGGGGCACTGAAGCTTTCTTT	CASSLQGRGTEAFF
TRBV29-1	TRBJ2-1	.	.	TGCAGCGTGACGACAGGATCCTACAATGAGCAGTTCTTC	CSVTTGSYNEQFF